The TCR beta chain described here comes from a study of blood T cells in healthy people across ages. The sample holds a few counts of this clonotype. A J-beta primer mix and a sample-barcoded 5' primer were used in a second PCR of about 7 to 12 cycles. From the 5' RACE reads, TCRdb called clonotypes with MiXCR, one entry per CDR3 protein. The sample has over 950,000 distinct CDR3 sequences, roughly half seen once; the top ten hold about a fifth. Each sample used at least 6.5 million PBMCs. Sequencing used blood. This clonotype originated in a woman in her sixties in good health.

The DNA for the CDR3 is TGCAGCGCCGGGGACCGTCGAACTAACTATGGCTACACCTTC. It specifies CSAGDRRTNYGYTF. The chain uses TRBV29-1 and TRBJ1-2, with D possibly TRBD1 on 5 matching bases. CDR3 length: 14 residues. Trimming took 7 bases from V and 0 from J, leaving 15 bases between them. The V gene's germline CDR1 is SQVTM and CDR2 ANQGSEA.